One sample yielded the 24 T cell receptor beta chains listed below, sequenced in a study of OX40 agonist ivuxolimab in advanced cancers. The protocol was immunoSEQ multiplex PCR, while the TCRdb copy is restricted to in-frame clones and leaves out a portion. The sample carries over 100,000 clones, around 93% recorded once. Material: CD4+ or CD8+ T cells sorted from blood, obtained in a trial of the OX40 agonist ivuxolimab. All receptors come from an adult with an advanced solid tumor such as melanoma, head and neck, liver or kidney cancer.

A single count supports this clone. CDR3 DNA: TGTGCCAGCTCCGAGCGACAGGGCCATGGCTACACCTTC. The encoded protein is CASSERQGHGYTF. V is TRBV18 and J is TRBJ1-2; 7 nucleotides match TRBD1. The CDR3 spans 13 residues. Germline values: CDR1 KGHSH, CDR2 LQKENI. The trim removed 6 bases at V and 6 bases at J, leaving 7 bases unmatched.

The CDR3 DNA reads as TGCGCCAGCAGCTCCGCCGGGTACACAGATACGCAGTATTTT. Its protein is CASSSAGYTDTQYF. V gene TRBV5-1 combines with J gene TRBJ2-3; D is undetermined. The length of the CDR3 is 14 residues. Trimming took 3 bases from V and 2 from J, leaving 10 bases between them. Germline CDR1 reads SGHRS; CDR2 reads YFSETQ.

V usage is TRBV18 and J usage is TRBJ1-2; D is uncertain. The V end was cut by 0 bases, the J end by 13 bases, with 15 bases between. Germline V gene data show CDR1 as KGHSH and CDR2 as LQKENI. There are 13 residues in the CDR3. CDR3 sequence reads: CASSPPMNRPLTF. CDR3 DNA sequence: TGTGCCAGCTCACCACCGATGAACAGACCTCTCACCTTC.

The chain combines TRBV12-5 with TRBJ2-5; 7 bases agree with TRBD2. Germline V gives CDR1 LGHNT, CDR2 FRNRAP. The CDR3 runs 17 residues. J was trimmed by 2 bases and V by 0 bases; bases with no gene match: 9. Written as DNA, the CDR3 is TGTGCTAGTGGTTTGGTACAAGGGGAGGGAGGTCAAGAGACCCAGTACTTC. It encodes CASGLVQGEGGQETQYF.

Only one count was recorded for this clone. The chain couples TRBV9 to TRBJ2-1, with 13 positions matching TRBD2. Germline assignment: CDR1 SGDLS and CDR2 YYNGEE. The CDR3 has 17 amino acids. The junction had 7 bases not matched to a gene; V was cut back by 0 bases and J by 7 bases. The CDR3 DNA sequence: TGTGCCAGCAGCGTAGGACTAGCGGGGGGCCTAGGTAATGAGCAGTTCTTC. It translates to CASSVGLAGGLGNEQFF.

CDR3 amino acids: CASKGGGGTDTQYF. CDR3 DNA sequence: TGTGCCAGCAAAGGCGGGGGGGGAACAGATACGCAGTATTTT. The chain combines TRBV6-1 with TRBJ2-3, with TRBD2 matching over 9 bases. Germline V gene sequence: CDR1 MNHNS, CDR2 SASEGT. CDR3 length: 14 residues. J was trimmed by 3 bases and V by 7 bases; bases with no gene match: 5.

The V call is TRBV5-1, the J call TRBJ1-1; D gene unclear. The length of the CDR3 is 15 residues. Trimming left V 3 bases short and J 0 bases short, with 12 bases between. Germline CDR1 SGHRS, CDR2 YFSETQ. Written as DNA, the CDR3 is TGCGCCAGCAGCTCTCAGACATTCATGAACACTGAAGCTTTCTTT. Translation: CASSSQTFMNTEAFF.

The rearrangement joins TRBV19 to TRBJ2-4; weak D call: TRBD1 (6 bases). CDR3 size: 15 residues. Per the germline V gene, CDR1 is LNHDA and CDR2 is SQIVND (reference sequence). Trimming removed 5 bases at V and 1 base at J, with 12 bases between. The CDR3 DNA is TGTGCCAGTAGTGCGACAGGTTGGGCCAAAAACATTCAGTACTTC. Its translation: CASSATGWAKNIQYF.

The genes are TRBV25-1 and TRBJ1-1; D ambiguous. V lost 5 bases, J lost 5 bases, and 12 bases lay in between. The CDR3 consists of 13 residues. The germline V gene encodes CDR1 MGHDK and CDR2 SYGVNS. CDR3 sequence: CASSPGGRTEAFF. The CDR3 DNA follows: TGTGCCAGCAGTCCAGGAGGAAGGACTGAAGCTTTCTTT.

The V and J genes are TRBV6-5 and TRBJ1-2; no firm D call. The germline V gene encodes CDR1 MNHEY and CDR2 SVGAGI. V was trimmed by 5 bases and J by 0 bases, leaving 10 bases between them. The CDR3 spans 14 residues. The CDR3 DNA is TGTGCCAGCAGTCCCCACGGTACTAACTATGGCTACACCTTC. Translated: CASSPHGTNYGYTF.

The CDR3 protein is CASSRQDRGSNQPQHF. Here the CDR3 DNA reads TGTGCCAGTAGTAGACAGGACAGGGGAAGCAATCAGCCCCAGCATTTT. This chain uses TRBV19 with TRBJ1-5, with TRBD1 matching 9 bases. V was pared by 4 bases and J by 1 base, with 5 bases of the junction left unmatched. The CDR3 runs to 16 residues. The V gene's germline CDR1 is LNHDA and CDR2 SQIVND (reference sequence).

The CDR3 reads CASSLDHARHQPQHF. The CDR3, as DNA: TGTGCCAGCAGCTTAGACCATGCTCGGCATCAGCCCCAGCATTTT. The gene calls are TRBV7-2 and TRBJ1-5; no reliable D call. Between the trimmed V and J ends, which lost 1 base and 5 bases, there was a span of 12 bases. The CDR3 spans 15 residues. CDR1 is SGHTA and CDR2 is FQGNSA in the germline V gene. The full variable domain, rest sourced from reference TRBV7-2 and TRBJ1-5, is GAGVSQSPSNKVTEKGKDVELRCDPISGHTALYWYRQSLGQGLEFLIYFQGNSAPDKSGLPSDRFSAERTGGSVSTLTIQRTQQEDSAVYLCASSLDHARHQPQHFGDGTRLSIL.

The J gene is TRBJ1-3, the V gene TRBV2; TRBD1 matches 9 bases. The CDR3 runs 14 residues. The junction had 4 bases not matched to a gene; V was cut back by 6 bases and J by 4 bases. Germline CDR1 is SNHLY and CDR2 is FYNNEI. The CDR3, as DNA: TGTGCCAGCAGCTCGGGACAGGGAGGAAACACCATATATTTT. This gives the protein CASSSGQGGNTIYF.

CDR3 nucleotide sequence: TGTGCCAGCAGTCTCGGGGGGGCCCACACTAACTATGGCTACACCTTC. Translated: CASSLGGAHTNYGYTF. The chain recombines TRBV28 with TRBJ1-2; weak D call: TRBD1 (6 bases). The CDR3 is 16 residues long. Trimming removed 5 bases at V and 0 bases at J, with 16 bases between. Looked up from germline, CDR1 is MDHEN and CDR2 is SYDVKM.

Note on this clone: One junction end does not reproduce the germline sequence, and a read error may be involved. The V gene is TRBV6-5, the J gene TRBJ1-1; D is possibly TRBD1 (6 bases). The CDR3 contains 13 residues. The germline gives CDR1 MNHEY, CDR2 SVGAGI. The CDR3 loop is CATSKRGATEAFF. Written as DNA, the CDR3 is TGTGCCACCAGTAAGAGGGGGGCCACTGAAGCTTTCTTT.

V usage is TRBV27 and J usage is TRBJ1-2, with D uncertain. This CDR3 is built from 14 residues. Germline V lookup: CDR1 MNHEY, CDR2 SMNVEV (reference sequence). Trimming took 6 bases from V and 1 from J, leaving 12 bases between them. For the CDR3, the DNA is TGTGCCAGCAGATCACGTCGGGATAACTATGGCTACACCTTC. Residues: CASRSRRDNYGYTF.

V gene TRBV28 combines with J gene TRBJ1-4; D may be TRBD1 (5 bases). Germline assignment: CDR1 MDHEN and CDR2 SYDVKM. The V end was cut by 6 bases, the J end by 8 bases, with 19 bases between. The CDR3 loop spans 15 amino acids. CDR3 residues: CASSPPGWAGEKLFF. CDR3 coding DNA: TGTGCCAGCAGCCCCCCCGGTTGGGCAGGGGAAAAACTGTTTTTT.

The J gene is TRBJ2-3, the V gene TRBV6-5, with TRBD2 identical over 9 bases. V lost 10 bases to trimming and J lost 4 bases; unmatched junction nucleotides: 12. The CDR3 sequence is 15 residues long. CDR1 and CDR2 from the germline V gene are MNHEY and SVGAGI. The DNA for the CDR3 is TGTGCCACCGCCCGCGGGGGGGCCAGATCAGATACGCAGTATTTT. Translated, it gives CATARGGARSDTQYF.

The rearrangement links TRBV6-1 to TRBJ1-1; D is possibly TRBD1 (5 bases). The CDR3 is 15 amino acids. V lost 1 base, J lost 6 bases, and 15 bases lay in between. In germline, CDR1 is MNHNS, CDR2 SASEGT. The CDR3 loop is CASSEDVQGKAEAFF. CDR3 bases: TGTGCCAGCAGTGAAGATGTCCAGGGTAAGGCTGAAGCTTTCTTT.

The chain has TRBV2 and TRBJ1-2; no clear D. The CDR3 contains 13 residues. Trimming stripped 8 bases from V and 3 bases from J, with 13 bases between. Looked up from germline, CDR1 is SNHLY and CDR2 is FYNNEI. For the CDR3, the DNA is TGTGCCAGCCAAGTGATCAGAGACTATGGCTACACCTTC. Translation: CASQVIRDYGYTF.

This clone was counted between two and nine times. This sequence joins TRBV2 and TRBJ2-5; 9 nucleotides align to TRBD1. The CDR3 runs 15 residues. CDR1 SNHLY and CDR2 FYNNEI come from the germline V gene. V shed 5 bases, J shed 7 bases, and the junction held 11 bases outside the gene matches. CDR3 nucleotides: TGTGCCAGCAGTTCGGACAGGGGATTTGCTGGGACCCAGTACTTC. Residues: CASSSDRGFAGTQYF.

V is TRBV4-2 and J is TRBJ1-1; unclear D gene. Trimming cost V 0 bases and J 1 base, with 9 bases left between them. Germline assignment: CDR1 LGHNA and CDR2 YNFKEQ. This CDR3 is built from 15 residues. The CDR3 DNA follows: TGTGCCAGCAGCCAAGAATGGCGGGCGAACACTGAAGCTTTCTTT. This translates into CASSQEWRANTEAFF.

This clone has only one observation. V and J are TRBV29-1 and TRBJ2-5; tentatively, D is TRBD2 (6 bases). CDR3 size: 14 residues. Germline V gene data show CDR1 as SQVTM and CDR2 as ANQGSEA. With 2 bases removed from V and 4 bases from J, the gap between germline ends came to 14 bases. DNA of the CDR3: TGCAGCGTTGAACTCGGGGGTCGGGGAGAGACCCAGTACTTC. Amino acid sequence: CSVELGGRGETQYF.

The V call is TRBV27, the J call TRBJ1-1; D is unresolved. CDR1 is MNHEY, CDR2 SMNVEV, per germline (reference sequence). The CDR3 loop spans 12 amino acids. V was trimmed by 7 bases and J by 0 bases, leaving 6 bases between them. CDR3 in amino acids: CASKRVNTEAFF. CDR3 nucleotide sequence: TGTGCCAGCAAAAGGGTGAACACTGAAGCTTTCTTT.